This T cell receptor beta chain was sequenced during a study of blood T cell repertoires in COVID-19. Per the study methods: Amplification of reference gene primers provided the estimated nucleated cell counts. TCRdb's copy holds only in-frame clones and misses some; the assay was immunoSEQ multiplex PCR. The V and J calls and the clone size are those of that table, but D and trimming were determined from the DNA. The sample holds about 440,000 clones, 70% to 90% seen once. Across about two dozen US areas, participants ranged in age from about 18 to 90 years. Clinical history as reported by participants underpinned cohort assignment. This clone was detected only once. Sequenced sample: PBMCs or T cells enriched from blood (not recorded which). This clonotype was obtained from a woman younger than 35 with acute COVID-19.

The CDR3: CAWGSLGGAVTEAFF. CDR3 DNA sequence: TGTGCCTGGGGTTCCCTCGGGGGAGCCGTCACTGAAGCTTTCTTT. The V call is TRBV30, the J call TRBJ1-1; tentatively, D is TRBD1 (5 bases). Germline-derived CDR1 and CDR2 are GTSNPN and SVGIG (reference sequence). CDR3 length: 15 amino acids. The V gene lost 5 bases and the J gene lost 4 bases, with 20 bases spanning the gap. Full variable domain (missing parts from reference TRBV30 and TRBJ1-1): SQTIHQWPATLVQPVGSPLSLECTVEGTSNPNLYWYRQAAGRGLQLLFYSVGIGQISSEVPQNLSASRPQDRQFILSSKKLLLSDSGFYLCAWGSLGGAVTEAFFGQGTRLTVV.